This TCR beta chain appears in the sequencing data of a study of shared clonotypes between healthy human individuals (dated by TCRdb to the early 2020s). Looking at the study overall: Two women and three men aged 18 to 49 years were included in the cohort. For each donor, three plates each were used for CD4 naive and CD4 memory, two plates were used for CD8 naive, and one plate was used for CD8 memory. The study deeply sequenced blood TCR repertoires of five healthy adults to estimate repertoire size and the extent of clonotype sharing between individuals. To increase sequencing depth and limit assay-specific biases, TCR repertoire library preparation and sequencing were carried out by different laboratories using diverse techniques. Per donor, leukapheresis produced somewhere between about 0.85 and 9.5 billion PBMCs.

TCR CDR3 regions were amplified from genomic DNA by multiplex PCR using the deep immunoSEQ assay. Genomic DNA extracted from each cell subset was distributed evenly over all wells of several immunoSEQ 96-well plates, and each plate served as one replicate. For sorted subsets, around 200 ng genomic DNA, equal to 25,000 to 35,000 T cell genomes, was loaded into each replicate PCR. Purified libraries were quantified with a Qubit 3.0 fluorometer, sized on a Bioanalyzer 2100, and re-quantified with the KAPA Library Quantification kit. Every immunoSEQ 96-well plate was sequenced on a separate single-read 150-cycle Illumina NextSeq 550 flow cell. In the source study's methods: The immunoSEQ output contained only junctional sequences without quality scores, so filtering could not match that applied to full-length reads. To assign V/J genes and CDR3, sequences were annotated using PyIR, a Python wrapper for IgBLAST v1.9, with IMGT germline references. Reads with weak V/J assignments (E-value above 1e-6), missing CDR3, stop codons, out-of-frame junctions, or ambiguous translated residues were removed. V3J clonotypes were defined by identical inferred V gene, J gene, and CDR3 amino acid sequence. The percentage overlap between two repertoires was calculated by dividing the number of shared unique clonotypes by the size of the smaller repertoire. Richness of each repertoire was evaluated using RTK rarefaction, the Chao1 estimator, and Recon v2.1 estimates of unobserved clonotypes. For all TCRbeta clonotypes obtained by the gDNA method from four donors, generation probabilities were computed with OLGA. TCRdb re-hosts the immuneACCESS table, in-frame sequences only. Its copies lack some clones; in the studies checked, an unresolved V gene accounts for under half of them, and the cause for the rest is not known. Clonal size and the V and J genes are those of that table, whereas D and trimming came from the DNA. The sample contains 1.4 million to 1.5 million clones, roughly 96% of them found a single time. Roughly 1.2% of the sample lies in the top ten.

The donors were healthy, HIV-negative adults with no recently reported acute infections or vaccinations. Only Caucasian adults living in Nashville, Tennessee, USA were represented among the donors. CD4+ T cells were enriched through magnetic negative selection, after which naive cells were positively selected on CD45RA and the remaining negative fraction served as the memory subset. Blood was obtained by leukapheresis, after which PBMCs were separated by Ficoll-Histopaque density gradient centrifugation and cryopreserved in liquid nitrogen vapor phase. Analytical flow cytometry was used to check the purity and quantity of each magnetically sorted T cell population. Each sorted fraction had its genomic DNA isolated and then quantified by UV absorbance on a Nanodrop 2000c. V loses 0 bases, J loses 5 bases, and the germline ends lie 14 bases apart. In the germline V gene, CDR1 corresponds to SGHRS and CDR2 to YFSETQ. Counted from cysteine to phenylalanine, this CDR3 has 15 amino acids. Solely the CDR3 DNA is kept, with 45 bases framed from the first base.

Overall study results and their limits: Compared with non-shared clonotypes, clonotypes shared by all four sorted-subset donors had higher generation probabilities. Sampling was limited to blood, and TCR repertoires in tissue likely differ from TCR repertoires in blood. Sharing across a few donors was observed for about 5% of naive CD4, over 3% of naive CD8, 2% to 2.5% of memory CD4, and around 0.4% of memory CD8 clonotypes. Incomplete sequencing was indicated by rarefaction of sorted-subset datasets, despite the large sequencing depth. Naive subsets generally had larger estimated clonotype richness than memory subsets. Because the study included only a small number of donors, the genetic and exposure-history diversity represented was limited. Pairwise subsampling led to the expectation that sequencing depth would affect the degree of clonotype sharing among donors.

As concerns this clone: Which antigen it targets is not known. Base qualities are missing; no much larger clone stands one base away.

This chain joins TRBV5-1 to TRBJ2-5, with the D segment identity uncertain. This receptor was taken from a young man in good health. Source material: naive CD4+ T cells sorted from blood. The meaning of the sample's cell subset or site label: CD45RA+ positively selected. The sequence in DNA is TGCGCCAGCAGCTTGGACCTTCTACCCCAGGAGACCCAGTACTTC. Translated, it reads CASSLDLLPQETQYF.